These 14 T cell receptor beta chains came from one sample sequenced in a study of blood T cell repertoires in COVID-19. Method: immunoSEQ multiplex PCR; TCRdb's copy keeps in-frame clones and lacks some. Of about 200,000 clones in the sample, over 75% are singletons; the top ten hold roughly 3.5%. The sequencing sample was made of peripheral blood. The receptor set was obtained from a man in his 60s with acute or convalescent COVID-19.

J is TRBJ2-2 and V is TRBV9, with 11 bases identical to TRBD2. J gave up 5 bases and V 3 bases, and 3 bases lay outside the gene matches. Looked up from germline, CDR1 is SGDLS and CDR2 is YYNGEE. This CDR3 is 15 amino acids long. The CDR3 sequence is CASSALAGGTGELFF. CDR3 in DNA: TGTGCCAGCAGCGCTCTAGCGGGAGGTACCGGGGAGCTGTTTTTT.

The chain uses TRBV6-5 and TRBJ1-1; TRBD1 aligns across 8 bases. Germline-derived CDR1 and CDR2 are MNHEY and SVGAGI. V dropped 2 bases and J dropped 1; count of bases not matched to a gene: 3. The length of the CDR3 is 15 residues. The CDR3 region has the DNA TGTGCCAGCAGTTACGGGACAGGATGGAACACTGAAGCTTTCTTT. Its protein is CASSYGTGWNTEAFF.

V is TRBV19 and J is TRBJ2-7; tentative D call: TRBD2 (6 bases). Trimming removed 6 bases at V and 0 bases at J, with 15 bases between. There are 15 residues in the CDR3. Germline V CDR1 and CDR2: LNHDA, SQIVND (reference sequence). CDR3 protein: CASSGSGIYSYEQYF. CDR3 bases: TGTGCCAGTAGCGGTAGCGGAATATACTCCTACGAGCAGTACTTC. Combining the CDR3 with reference TRBV19 and TRBJ2-7 gives the whole variable domain DGGITQSPKYLFRKEGQNVTLSCEQNLNHDAMYWYRQDPGQGLRLIYYSQIVNDFQKGDIAEGYSVSREKKESFPLTVTSAQKNPTAFYLCASSGSGIYSYEQYFGPGTRLTVT.

In its sample, this clone was seen once. The V and J genes are TRBV18 and TRBJ1-1; 7 bases are a match to TRBD1. This CDR3 contains 15 residues. V lost 4 bases and J lost 1; bases outside the gene matches: 6. CDR1 is KGHSH, CDR2 LQKENI, per germline. The CDR3 here is CASSQEGAGNTEAFF. The CDR3 DNA follows: TGTGCCAGCTCACAGGAGGGGGCTGGGAACACTGAAGCTTTCTTT.

This chain links TRBV18 with TRBJ2-7; 7 bases line up with TRBD1. Trimming removed 4 bases from V and 5 bases from J; junction bases left unmatched: 5. Looked up from germline, CDR1 is KGHSH and CDR2 is LQKENI. The CDR3 length is 13 residues. The CDR3 nucleotides are TGTGCCAGCTCACGACAGGGCATTAACGAGCAGTACTTC. It is translated as CASSRQGINEQYF.

CDR3 DNA: TGTGCCAGCAGTAATTACAGGGCCGAAAATGAGCAGTTCTTC. It encodes CASSNYRAENEQFF. V is TRBV6-5 and J is TRBJ2-1; weak D call: TRBD1 (6 bases). From germline, CDR1 is MNHEY and CDR2 SVGAGI. The CDR3 consists of 14 residues. V dropped 5 bases and J dropped 7 bases, with 15 bases sitting between them.

The chain employs TRBV28 and TRBJ1-6, with a possible D match to TRBD1 (5 bases). Trimming pared 8 bases from V and 6 bases from J, leaving 20 bases between. Germline V gene data show CDR1 as MDHEN and CDR2 as SYDVKM. This CDR3 has 16 amino acids. The CDR3 sequence is CASVSRDFDLNSPLHF. The CDR3 bases are TGTGCCAGCGTTTCGAGGGACTTCGACCTTAATTCACCCCTCCACTTT.

This chain uses TRBV28 with TRBJ2-7; D unresolved. Germline CDR1 reads MDHEN; CDR2 reads SYDVKM. V dropped 2 bases and J dropped 4 bases, with 12 bases sitting between them. The CDR3 contains 14 residues. As DNA, the CDR3 is TGTGCCAGCAGTTTACCACGCGGCCGGTACGAGCAGTACTTC. Residues: CASSLPRGRYEQYF.

This clone appeared a single time. V and J are TRBV28 and TRBJ1-1; D not certain. The CDR3 consists of 12 residues. Germline loops: CDR1 MDHEN, CDR2 SYDVKM. V was clipped by 5 bases and J by 0 bases, with 4 bases between them. CDR3 region: CASSIVNTEAFF. In DNA form, the CDR3 reads TGTGCCAGCAGTATAGTGAACACTGAAGCTTTCTTT. The complete variable domain, with remaining parts taken from reference TRBV28 and TRBJ1-1, reads DVKVTQSSRYLVKRTGEKVFLECVQDMDHENMFWYRQDPGLGLRLIYFSYDVKMKEKGDIPEGYSVSREKKERFSLILESASTNQTSMYLCASSIVNTEAFFGQGTRLTVV.

This sequence joins TRBV10-3 and TRBJ2-3, with a weak D call TRBD1 (6 bases). The CDR3 runs to 12 residues. CDR1 and CDR2 from the germline V gene are ENHRY and SYGVKD. Trimming shortened V by 11 bases and J by 0 bases, and 9 bases separated the two germline ends. The DNA for the CDR3 is TGTGCCGCCCAGGGGAGCACAGATACGCAGTATTTT. Its protein product is CAAQGSTDTQYF.

The J gene is TRBJ2-2, the V gene TRBV6-5, with a tentative D call TRBD1 (6 bases). The CDR3 extends over 15 amino acids. Germline CDR1 and CDR2: MNHEY and SVGAGI. The V gene lost 0 bases and the J gene lost 7 bases, with 12 bases spanning the gap. The CDR3 region is CASSYSIRGRGELFF. In nucleotides, the CDR3 is TGTGCCAGCAGTTACTCGATCAGGGGACGCGGGGAGCTGTTTTTT.

The V call is TRBV24-1, the J call TRBJ1-5; D may be TRBD1 (6 bases). The V gene lost 4 bases and the J gene lost 5 bases, with 17 bases spanning the gap. The CDR3 spans 16 residues. Germline V gene sequence: CDR1 KGHDR, CDR2 SFDVKD. The CDR3 spells CATSDRMGAGHQPQHF. CDR3 bases: TGTGCCACCAGTGACCGTATGGGGGCCGGTCATCAGCCCCAGCATTTT.

The chain joins TRBV10-3 to TRBJ2-7, with 7 bases matching TRBD1. Germline trimming cut 5 bases from V and 6 bases from J; bases unmatched to any gene: 7. Germline V lookup: CDR1 ENHRY, CDR2 SYGVKD. The CDR3 extends over 13 amino acids. The CDR3 bases are TGTGCCATCAGTCCCGGGACAGTCCGCGAGCAGTACTTC. Protein: CAISPGTVREQYF.

The chain links TRBV19 to TRBJ2-5, with TRBD2 matching over 8 bases. Germline CDR1 reads LNHDA; CDR2 reads SQIVND (reference sequence). V shed 6 bases and J 7 bases; nucleotides not matched to a gene: 4. The CDR3 runs to 12 residues. In DNA form, the CDR3 reads TGTGCCAGTAGCGCCAGCGGGGGGACCCAGTACTTC. It translates to CASSASGGTQYF.